This passage covers 15 T cell receptor beta chains from one sample sequenced in a study of blood T cell repertoires in COVID-19. Only in-frame clones appear in the TCRdb table, and some are missing; sequencing was by immunoSEQ multiplex PCR. Found here are approximately 100,000 clones, roughly 80% of them singletons; the top ten hold approximately 22%. The sequencing input was peripheral blood. These TCRs come from a man in his 70s with active or convalescent COVID-19.

This chain connects TRBV15 to TRBJ1-5; unclear D gene. The germline CDR1 and CDR2 sequences are LNHNV and YYDKDF (reference sequence). V was cut by 0 bases and J by 0 bases, with 9 bases left in between. The CDR3 is 16 residues long. In DNA, the CDR3 is TGTGCCACCAGCAGAGATTGGCAAAATAGCAATCAGCCCCAGCATTTT. Its translation is CATSRDWQNSNQPQHF. Drawing the rest from reference TRBV15 and TRBJ1-5, the complete variable domain is DAMVIQNPRYQVTQFGKPVTLSCSQTLNHNVMYWYQQKSSQAPKLLFHYYDKDFNNEADTPDNFQSRRPNTSFCFLDIRSPGLGDTAMYLCATSRDWQNSNQPQHFGDGTRLSIL.

This clone occurred a few times. The chain recombines TRBV15 with TRBJ2-5, with 9 bases that match TRBD1. Germline V gives CDR1 LNHNV, CDR2 YYDKDF (reference sequence). J lost 3 bases, V lost 5 bases, and 4 bases had no gene match. The CDR3 is 14 residues long. The CDR3 region has the DNA TGTGCCACCAGCGAGGGACAGGGAGAAGAGACCCAGTACTTC. Translated, it gives CATSEGQGEETQYF.

The chain recombines TRBV6-6 with TRBJ2-4, with D possibly TRBD1 on 5 matching bases. This CDR3 comprises 12 residues. Germline V gives CDR1 MNHNY, CDR2 SVGAGI (reference sequence). The germline V and J ends were trimmed by 2 bases and 6 bases, with 5 bases remaining between them. CDR3 nucleotide sequence: TGTGCCAGCAGTTACGACAGAAACATTCAGTACTTC. It is translated as CASSYDRNIQYF.

The V gene is TRBV5-5, the J gene TRBJ2-5, with D possibly being TRBD2 (6 bases). CDR3 length equals 14 residues. Germline V gene lookup returns CDR1 SGHKS and CDR2 YYEKEE (reference sequence). Trimming took 1 base from V and 4 from J, leaving 11 bases between them. This CDR3 is CASSLFFGGETQYF. The CDR3 nucleotides read TGTGCCAGCAGCTTGTTTTTCGGGGGAGAGACCCAGTACTTC.

The rearrangement links TRBV4-2 to TRBJ2-6; a weak D match, TRBD2 (5 bases). V lost 2 bases and J lost 0, with 8 bases in between. The CDR3 spans 16 residues. The germline V gene has CDR1 LGHNA and CDR2 YNFKEQ. The CDR3 nucleotides read TGTGCCAGCAGCCAAACGGGGAGCTCTGGGGCCAACGTCCTGACTTTC. Residues: CASSQTGSSGANVLTF.

This clone was recorded only once. J is TRBJ2-1 and V is TRBV12-3 or TRBV12-4, with D possibly being TRBD2 (6 bases). Trimming shortened V by 4 bases and J by 7 bases, and 11 bases separated the two germline ends. This CDR3 region has 13 residues. CDR3 nucleotides: TGTGCCAGCAGTTGGAACAGCGGGAATGAGCAGTTCTTC. It yields the protein CASSWNSGNEQFF.

The V call is TRBV5-5, the J call TRBJ1-1; 8 nucleotides agree with TRBD1. CDR3 length equals 14 residues. The ends lost 4 bases at V and 7 bases at J; junction bases unmatched: 9. Germline V lookup: CDR1 SGHKS, CDR2 YYEKEE (reference sequence). CDR3 sequence (DNA): TGTGCCAGCAGCCCCGGACAGGGCCCGAGTGAAGCTTTCTTT. It specifies CASSPGQGPSEAFF.

V and J are TRBV6-6 and TRBJ1-2, with D maybe TRBD1 (5 bases). V lost 5 bases and J 6 bases, leaving 10 bases between the germline ends. The CDR3 covers 12 residues. Per the germline V gene, CDR1 is MNHNY and CDR2 is SVGAGI (reference sequence). The CDR3 protein is CASSAPTDGYTF. CDR3 in DNA: TGTGCCAGCAGTGCGCCGACAGATGGCTACACCTTC.

The chain uses TRBV7-9 and TRBJ1-3, with D possibly TRBD1 on 5 matching bases. Trimming left V 5 bases short and J 0 bases short, with 8 bases between. The length of the CDR3 is 14 residues. The germline CDR1 and CDR2 sequences are SEHNR and FQNEAQ (reference sequence). CDR3: CASSPDSSGNTIYF. The CDR3 DNA reads TGTGCCAGCAGCCCTGACAGCTCTGGAAACACCATATATTTT.

The J gene is TRBJ1-3, the V gene TRBV6-1; TRBD1 agrees at 8 bases. V shed 2 bases, J shed 0 bases, and the junction held 12 bases outside the gene matches. CDR3 length: 19 amino acids. Per the germline V gene, CDR1 is MNHNS and CDR2 is SASEGT. The CDR3, as DNA: TGTGCCAGCAGTGAATGGAGGGGGGCTGACAGGGGCTCTGGAAACACCATATATTTT. This encodes CASSEWRGADRGSGNTIYF.

The rearrangement links TRBV10-1 to TRBJ2-1, with D perhaps TRBD1 (5 bases). The V gene lost 0 bases and the J gene lost 6 bases, with 12 bases spanning the gap. Germline CDR1 is WNHNN and CDR2 is SYGVQD (reference sequence). The CDR3 is made up of 15 amino acids. CDR3 sequence (DNA): TGCGCCAGCAGTGAGTCCCGGGCAGGGTTCAATGAGCAGTTCTTC. Its translation is CASSESRAGFNEQFF.

The rearrangement joins TRBV14 to TRBJ1-1; 8 positions agree with TRBD1. The CDR3 loop spans 15 amino acids. The V gene's germline CDR1 is SGHDN and CDR2 FVKESK. V shed 0 bases, J shed 5 bases, and the junction held 5 bases outside the gene matches. The CDR3 sequence: CASSQELTGGTEAFF. CDR3 sequence (DNA): TGTGCCAGCAGCCAAGAACTAACAGGGGGAACTGAAGCTTTCTTT.

The rearrangement links TRBV30 to TRBJ1-6, with unresolved D. Between the trimmed V and J ends, which lost 4 bases and 11 bases, there was a span of 15 bases. CDR1 and CDR2 from the germline V gene are GTSNPN and SVGIG (reference sequence). The CDR3 sequence is 13 residues long. CDR3 nucleotide sequence: TGTGCCTGGAAACTAGGGCCGGCCACACCCCTCCACTTT. This translates into CAWKLGPATPLHF. The variable domain in full, completed from reference TRBV30 and TRBJ1-6, reads SQTIHQWPATLVQPVGSPLSLECTVEGTSNPNLYWYRQAAGRGLQLLFYSVGIGQISSEVPQNLSASRPQDRQFILSSKKLLLSDSGFYLCAWKLGPATPLHFGNGTRLTVT.

The V gene is TRBV5-1, the J gene TRBJ1-4, with D unresolved. The CDR3 totals 15 residues. CDR1 and CDR2 from the germline V gene are SGHRS and YFSETQ. V was cut by 1 base and J by 5 bases, with 12 bases left in between. CDR3 sequence: CASSLSGQKNEKLFF. DNA for the CDR3: TGCGCCAGCAGCTTGAGCGGTCAAAAAAATGAAAAACTGTTTTTT.

The chain has TRBV10-3 and TRBJ2-2; 10 nucleotides match TRBD1. The CDR3 is made up of 14 amino acids. Germline V lookup: CDR1 ENHRY, CDR2 SYGVKD. The ends lost 10 bases at V and 4 bases at J; junction bases unmatched: 6. The CDR3 loop reads CATDRGQGTGELFF. In nucleotides, the CDR3 is TGTGCCACCGACAGGGGGCAGGGCACCGGGGAGCTGTTTTTT.